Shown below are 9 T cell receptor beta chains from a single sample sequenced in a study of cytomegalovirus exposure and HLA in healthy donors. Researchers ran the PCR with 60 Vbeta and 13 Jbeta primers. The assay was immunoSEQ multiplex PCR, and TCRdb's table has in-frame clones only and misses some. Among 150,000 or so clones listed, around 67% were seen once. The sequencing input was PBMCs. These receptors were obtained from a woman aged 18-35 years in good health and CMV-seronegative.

The CDR3: CASSPGETGVDEQYF. CDR3 DNA sequence: TGCGCCAGCAGCCCAGGAGAGACAGGGGTTGACGAGCAGTACTTC. The rearrangement links TRBV10-2 to TRBJ2-7, with 8 bases lining up with TRBD1. Trimming at V came to 6 bases and at J to 5 bases, leaving 12 bases not matched to a gene. The CDR3 has 15 residues. CDR1 is WSHSY, CDR2 SAAADI, per germline.

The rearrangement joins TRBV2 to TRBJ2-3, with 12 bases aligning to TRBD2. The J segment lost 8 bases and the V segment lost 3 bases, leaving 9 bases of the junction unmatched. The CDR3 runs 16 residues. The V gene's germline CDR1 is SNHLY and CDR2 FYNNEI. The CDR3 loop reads CASSDALAGGFVTQYF. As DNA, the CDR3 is TGTGCCAGCAGTGATGCGCTAGCGGGGGGGTTTGTTACGCAGTATTTT.

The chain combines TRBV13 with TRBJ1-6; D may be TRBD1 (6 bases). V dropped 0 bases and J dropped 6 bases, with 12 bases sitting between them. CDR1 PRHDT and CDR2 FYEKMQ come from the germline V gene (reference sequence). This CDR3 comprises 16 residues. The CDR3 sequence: CASSLGENRVNSPLHF. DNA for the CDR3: TGTGCCAGCAGCTTAGGGGAGAACAGGGTTAATTCACCCCTCCACTTT. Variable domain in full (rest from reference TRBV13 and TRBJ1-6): AAGVIQSPRHLIKEKRETATLKCYPIPRHDTVYWYQQGPGQDPQFLISFYEKMQSDKGSIPDRFSAQQFSDYHSELNMSSLELGDSALYFCASSLGENRVNSPLHFGNGTRLTVT.

CDR3 bases: TGTGCCAGCAGCTTAAGGGGGACAGGGGACACTGAAGCTTTCTTT. Protein product: CASSLRGTGDTEAFF. The V and J genes are TRBV7-9 and TRBJ1-1; 10 bases are shared with TRBD1. Germline loops: CDR1 SEHNR, CDR2 FQNEAQ (reference sequence). This CDR3 comprises 15 residues. The V segment lost 2 bases and the J segment 3 bases; nucleotides outside the gene matches: 3.

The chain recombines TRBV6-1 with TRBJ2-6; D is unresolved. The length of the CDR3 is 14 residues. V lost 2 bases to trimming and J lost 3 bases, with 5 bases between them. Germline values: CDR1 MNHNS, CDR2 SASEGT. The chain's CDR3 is CASSEQFGANVLTF. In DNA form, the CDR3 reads TGTGCCAGCAGTGAACAGTTTGGGGCCAACGTCCTGACTTTC.

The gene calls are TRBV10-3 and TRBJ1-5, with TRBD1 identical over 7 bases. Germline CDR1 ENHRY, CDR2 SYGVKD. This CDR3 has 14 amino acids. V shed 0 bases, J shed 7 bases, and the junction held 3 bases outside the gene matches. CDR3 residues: CAISESAGGQPQHF. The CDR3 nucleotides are TGTGCCATCAGTGAGTCGGCAGGGGGGCAGCCCCAGCATTTT.

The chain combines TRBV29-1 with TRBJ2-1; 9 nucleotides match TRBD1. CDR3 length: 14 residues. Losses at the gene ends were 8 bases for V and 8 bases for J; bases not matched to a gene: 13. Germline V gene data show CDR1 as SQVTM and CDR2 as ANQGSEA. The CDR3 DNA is TGCAGCATTAAATGGACAGGGGATATCGATGAGCAGTTCTTC. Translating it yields CSIKWTGDIDEQFF.

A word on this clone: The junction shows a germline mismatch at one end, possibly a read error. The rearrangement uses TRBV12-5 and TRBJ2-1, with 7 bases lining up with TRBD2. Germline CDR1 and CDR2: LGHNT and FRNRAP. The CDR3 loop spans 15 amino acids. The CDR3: CAGGLGGGGVNEQFF. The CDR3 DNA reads TGTGCTGGTGGTTTGGGGGGGGGAGGTGTGAATGAGCAGTTCTTC.

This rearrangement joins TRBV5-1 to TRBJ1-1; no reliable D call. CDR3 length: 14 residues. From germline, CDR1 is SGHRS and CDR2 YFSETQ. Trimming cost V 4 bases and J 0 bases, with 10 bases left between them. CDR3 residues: CASSPREMNTEAFF. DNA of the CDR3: TGCGCCAGCAGCCCGAGGGAAATGAACACTGAAGCTTTCTTT.